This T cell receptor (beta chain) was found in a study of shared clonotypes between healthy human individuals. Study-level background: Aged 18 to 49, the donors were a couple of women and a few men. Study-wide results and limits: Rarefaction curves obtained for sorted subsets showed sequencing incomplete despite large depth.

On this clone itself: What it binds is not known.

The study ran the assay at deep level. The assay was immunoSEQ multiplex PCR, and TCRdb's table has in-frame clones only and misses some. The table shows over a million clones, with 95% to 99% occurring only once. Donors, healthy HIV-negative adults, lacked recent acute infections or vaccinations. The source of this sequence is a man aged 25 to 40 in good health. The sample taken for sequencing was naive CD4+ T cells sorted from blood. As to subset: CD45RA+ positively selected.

CDR3 in amino acids: CASSWTGPGGYTF. The CDR3 bases are TGTGCCAGCAGCTGGACAGGGCCTGGTGGCTACACCTTC. The rearrangement links TRBV5-4 to TRBJ1-2; 8 bases are a match to TRBD1. The CDR3 length is 13 residues. The germline CDR1 and CDR2 sequences are SGHNT and YYREEE (reference sequence). The trim removed 3 bases at V and 7 bases at J, leaving 5 bases unmatched.